This T cell receptor beta chain was sequenced for a study of T cell changes during pregnancy in multiple sclerosis (dated by TCRdb to the late 2010s). Background for the entire study: The study looked at changes in the T cell repertoire across pregnancy in women with multiple sclerosis.

In regard to this clone: Its antigen is unknown. No qualities accompany the bases; no much larger clone lies one base away.

Library prep was done by the immunoSEQ multiplex PCR assay. TCRdb stores this immuneACCESS table with in-frame sequences only. Part of the clones is absent; in the studies checked, under half of the shortfall reflects unresolved V genes, and no reason is known for the rest. This sample comprises about 73,000 clones, 90% of them detected only once. The ten largest clones add up to 8% to 9.5% of the sample. The CDR3 starts with the cysteine, ends with the phenylalanine, and has 13 residues. Only CDR3 DNA remains: 39 bases, in frame from the first base. The germline V gene gives CDR1 as LGHNA and CDR2 as YSLEER. The germline ends are 7 bases apart after V is trimmed by 1 base and J by 6 bases.

This receptor chain uses TRBV4-3 and TRBJ2-1; TRBD2 could be the D gene, as 6 bases match. The source is a female donor in good health, enrolled as a control in a pregnancy study. Specimen: peripheral blood, collected after pregnancy. The nucleotide sequence reads as follows: TGCGCCAGCAGCCAAGGGGGGGTCAATGAGCAGTTCTTC. This encodes CASSQGGVNEQFF.